These 20 T cell receptor beta chains originate from one sample sequenced in a study of cytomegalovirus exposure and HLA in healthy donors. A multiplex PCR was run with 60 Vbeta primers and 13 Jbeta primers. Libraries were prepared by immunoSEQ multiplex PCR; TCRdb keeps only in-frame clonotypes and omits some of them. Seen here are more than 110,000 clones, less than 85% observed once, and the top ten hold just over 8.5%. The source material was PBMCs. These receptors came from a woman between 45 and 60 years old in good health and CMV-seropositive.

The chain links TRBV6-1 to TRBJ2-5; 7 positions agree with TRBD2. Germline CDR1 and CDR2: MNHNS and SASEGT. The J segment lost 5 bases and the V segment lost 1 base, leaving 4 bases of the junction unmatched. The CDR3 has 14 residues. The CDR3: CASSEDHGGETQYF. CDR3 nucleotide sequence: TGTGCCAGCAGTGAAGATCACGGGGGGGAGACCCAGTACTTC.

This rearrangement joins TRBV6-5 to TRBJ1-5; the D is unclear. The CDR3 has 13 amino acids. Germline-derived CDR1 and CDR2 are MNHEY and SVGAGI. The V and J ends lost 6 bases and 7 bases respectively, with 13 bases between them. CDR3 nucleotide sequence: TGTGCCAGCAGCCTCGCGGCGGGACAGCCCCAGCATTTT. Translation: CASSLAAGQPQHF.

The chain links TRBV9 to TRBJ2-1; no clear D gene. Germline-derived CDR1 and CDR2 are SGDLS and YYNGEE. CDR3 length: 12 amino acids. V was trimmed by 0 bases and J by 8 bases, leaving 6 bases between them. The chain's CDR3 is CASSVGSDEQFF. DNA for the CDR3: TGTGCCAGCAGCGTAGGCTCAGATGAGCAGTTCTTC.

The CDR3 here is CAIRIGTGDFSPLHF. The CDR3 nucleotides are TGTGCCATCAGGATTGGGACAGGGGACTTCTCACCCCTCCACTTT. The chain recombines TRBV10-3 with TRBJ1-6; 10 bases are shared with TRBD1. The CDR3 runs to 15 residues. Unmatched junction bases numbered 9, after V lost 6 bases and J lost 10 bases. Germline CDR1 is ENHRY and CDR2 is SYGVKD.

The V gene is TRBV7-2, the J gene TRBJ1-4; 8 positions agree with TRBD1. The CDR3 extends over 16 amino acids. J gave up 8 bases and V 3 bases, and 11 bases lay outside the gene matches. Germline V lookup: CDR1 SGHTA, CDR2 FQGNSA. This CDR3 reads CASSFQGQGAGEKLFF. Written as DNA, the CDR3 is TGTGCCAGCAGCTTTCAAGGGCAGGGGGCCGGGGAAAAACTGTTTTTT.

The chain's CDR3 is CASSLGQGYQPQHF. The CDR3 DNA follows: TGTGCCAGCTCACTCGGACAGGGGTATCAGCCCCAGCATTTT. The chain has TRBV18 and TRBJ1-5; 9 nucleotides agree with TRBD1. Germline V gives CDR1 KGHSH, CDR2 LQKENI. V shed 4 bases and J 5 bases; nucleotides not matched to a gene: 3. The CDR3 spans 14 residues.

This chain connects TRBV27 to TRBJ2-7; maybe TRBD2 (6 bases). This CDR3 contains 19 residues. Trimming left V 0 bases short and J 2 bases short, with 23 bases between. Germline-derived CDR1 and CDR2 are MNHEY and SMNVEV (reference sequence). Written as DNA, the CDR3 is TGTGCCAGCAGTTTATCTTCGCTCCCATCTCTAGCGTCTCCCTACGAGCAGTACTTC. It codes for CASSLSSLPSLASPYEQYF.

This clone occurred a few times. The chain has TRBV7-9 and TRBJ2-7; D unresolved. This CDR3 has 14 amino acids. The germline CDR1 and CDR2 sequences are SEHNR and FQNEAQ (reference sequence). V lost 3 bases, J lost 3 bases, and 12 bases lay in between. CDR3 loop: CASSFYSQGYEQYF. As DNA, the CDR3 is TGTGCCAGCAGCTTTTACAGTCAAGGCTACGAGCAGTACTTC.

This clone was detected a few times. This specimen includes other DNA sequences encoding the same CDR3. The chain couples TRBV11-3 to TRBJ1-1; D gene ambiguous. In germline, CDR1 is SGHNT, CDR2 YENEEA. Trimming cost V 3 bases and J 1 base, with 6 bases left between them. The CDR3 consists of 13 residues. CDR3 sequence reads: CASSLGRNTEAFF. The CDR3 DNA sequence: TGTGCCAGCAGCTTGGGCAGGAACACTGAAGCTTTCTTT.

V and J are TRBV4-2 and TRBJ2-3; 7 nucleotides agree with TRBD2. V lost 0 bases and J lost 2; bases outside the gene matches: 5. The CDR3 consists of 16 residues. The V gene's germline CDR1 is LGHNA and CDR2 YNFKEQ. CDR3 nucleotides: TGTGCCAGCAGCCAAGATGTGCTAGCGGCCACAGATACGCAGTATTTT. Translated, it gives CASSQDVLAATDTQYF.

The CDR3 here is CASKVWGQGRETQYF. The CDR3 bases are TGTGCCAGCAAGGTTTGGGGTCAGGGGCGGGAGACCCAGTACTTC. The gene calls are TRBV28 and TRBJ2-5; the D gene is possibly TRBD1 (6 bases). V lost 7 bases, J lost 5 bases, and 20 bases lay in between. The CDR3 is made up of 15 amino acids. The germline V gene has CDR1 MDHEN and CDR2 SYDVKM. Full variable domain (rest looked up from reference TRBV28 and TRBJ2-5): DVKVTQSSRYLVKRTGEKVFLECVQDMDHENMFWYRQDPGLGLRLIYFSYDVKMKEKGDIPEGYSVSREKKERFSLILESASTNQTSMYLCASKVWGQGRETQYFGPGTRLLVL.

The genes are TRBV5-4 and TRBJ2-7; tentative D call: TRBD2 (6 bases). Germline values: CDR1 SGHNT, CDR2 YYREEE (reference sequence). V lost 1 base and J 4 bases, leaving 9 bases between the germline ends. This CDR3 is built from 13 residues. The CDR3, as DNA: TGTGCCAGCAGCTTGTTCCGGGGGTACGAGCAGTACTTC. It translates to CASSLFRGYEQYF.

As regards this clone: Sequence at one end of the junction differs from germline and may be a read error. The rearrangement joins TRBV11-2 to TRBJ2-2, with a tentative D call TRBD1 (6 bases). Per the germline V gene, CDR1 is SGHAT and CDR2 is FQNNGV. The CDR3 consists of 16 residues. CDR3 nucleotide sequence: TGTGCCAGCAGCTTAGATGGAACAGGGAACGCCGGGGAGCTGTTTTTT. It encodes CASSLDGTGNAGELFF.

The chain recombines TRBV15 with TRBJ2-1; D unclear. Germline lookup yields CDR1 LNHNV and CDR2 YYDKDF (reference sequence). The V gene lost 8 bases and the J gene lost 5 bases, with 10 bases spanning the gap. The CDR3 sequence is 12 residues long. The chain's CDR3 is CATFSNHNEQFF. The CDR3 bases are TGTGCCACCTTCAGTAACCACAATGAGCAGTTCTTC.

Of note for this clone: The sample contains more than one DNA sequence encoding this CDR3. The genes are TRBV7-2 and TRBJ2-5; 9 nucleotides align to TRBD2. This CDR3 is built from 16 residues. Germline assignment: CDR1 SGHTA and CDR2 FQGNSA. V lost 1 base and J lost 7; bases outside the gene matches: 10. The CDR3 region has the DNA TGTGCCAGCAGCTTAGGTGCAGCGGGGGGCGCGGGGACCCAGTACTTC. Translated, it gives CASSLGAAGGAGTQYF.

This clone was counted once. The chain combines TRBV5-1 with TRBJ1-2, with a tentative D call TRBD1 (5 bases). This CDR3 is built from 15 residues. The germline V gene encodes CDR1 SGHRS and CDR2 YFSETQ. Trimming took 4 bases from V and 4 from J, leaving 17 bases between them. As DNA, the CDR3 is TGCGCCAGCAGCGTCGGTTTGGGGGGATCCTATGGCTACACCTTC. Translating it yields CASSVGLGGSYGYTF.

The rearrangement joins TRBV5-6 to TRBJ2-2; 8 positions agree with TRBD1. CDR3 length equals 14 residues. Germline V gene data show CDR1 as SGHDT and CDR2 as YYEEEE. Germline trimming cut 8 bases from V and 0 bases from J; bases unmatched to any gene: 3. The CDR3 DNA sequence: TGTGCCAGTGGACAGGGTCCGAACACCGGGGAGCTGTTTTTT. It is translated as CASGQGPNTGELFF.

This clone was detected a few times. The chain employs TRBV5-1 and TRBJ1-2; 7 nucleotides match TRBD1. In germline, CDR1 is SGHRS, CDR2 YFSETQ. The length of the CDR3 is 14 residues. The ends lost 0 bases at V and 2 bases at J; junction bases unmatched: 1. CDR3 loop: CASSLGQGNYGYTF. The CDR3 DNA reads TGCGCCAGCAGCTTGGGACAGGGAAACTATGGCTACACCTTC.

This chain links TRBV5-8 with TRBJ2-5, with TRBD1 as a possible D gene (5 bases). The V and J ends lost 2 bases and 4 bases respectively, with 9 bases between them. Per germline, CDR1 SGHTS and CDR2 YDEGEE. This CDR3 spans 13 amino acids. The CDR3 DNA reads TGTGCCAGCAGCTTTCTAGGGGTAGAGACCCAGTACTTC. This encodes CASSFLGVETQYF.

The J gene is TRBJ1-3, the V gene TRBV2; 8 bases are a match to TRBD1. J gave up 0 bases and V 9 bases, and 4 bases lay outside the gene matches. This CDR3 has 14 amino acids. Germline V gene sequence: CDR1 SNHLY, CDR2 FYNNEI. CDR3 residues: CASSQGASGNTIYF. The CDR3 DNA is TGTGCCAGTTCCCAGGGGGCCTCTGGAAACACCATATATTTT.